Listed here are 22 T cell receptor beta chains from one sample, sequenced in a study of T-cell reconstitution after alpha-beta-depleted transplantation in children. Preparation of the TCRbeta library used unique molecular identifiers. TCRdb re-called the PCR reads with MiXCR, one entry per CDR3 protein. Of 200,000 to 250,000 distinct CDR3 sequences listed, approximately 9% are singletons. Sequencing used PBMCs from the stem cell graft donor, obtained from the stem cell graft. These receptors were obtained from a human donor who donated a stem cell graft to a child with acute lymphoblastic leukemia.

This clonotype came up many times. This chain's CDR3 is CSVPRTSSYNEQFF. Here the CDR3 DNA reads TGCAGCGTTCCTCGAACGAGCTCCTACAATGAGCAGTTCTTC. This chain connects TRBV29-1 to TRBJ2-1; no firm D call. Trimming left V 5 bases short and J 0 bases short, with 11 bases between. The CDR3 contains 14 residues. CDR1 SQVTM and CDR2 ANQGSEA come from the germline V gene.

There are many counts of this clonotype. The chain has TRBV11-1 and TRBJ2-1; unclear D gene. The germline gives CDR1 SGHAT, CDR2 FQDESV (reference sequence). The CDR3 extends over 13 amino acids. V dropped 0 bases and J dropped 6 bases, with 6 bases sitting between them. DNA of the CDR3: TGTGCCAGCAGCTTAGCTGCGGTCAATGAGCAGTTCTTC. Amino acids: CASSLAAVNEQFF.

This clonotype came up many times. The V call is TRBV5-6, the J call TRBJ1-1, with a tentative D call TRBD1 (6 bases). CDR1 is SGHDT, CDR2 YYEEEE, per germline. This CDR3 has 15 residues. V was pared by 6 bases and J by 3 bases, with 18 bases between. CDR3 coding DNA: TGTGCCAGCATCCAGGGTGGGGGGCAGGACACTGAAGCTTTCTTT. It encodes CASIQGGGQDTEAFF.

This clonotype was observed at least ten times. The CDR3 is CRGGVGRTLHF. The DNA for the CDR3 is TGCAGAGGAGGAGTGGGCCGAACCCTCCACTTT. The chain links TRBV20-1 to TRBJ1-6; D is undetermined. This CDR3 is 11 amino acids long. Germline CDR1 DFQATT, CDR2 SNEGSKA (reference sequence).

This clonotype has a count of ten or more. This chain joins TRBV6-1 and TRBJ2-3; D is uncertain. Trimming pared 6 bases from V and 6 bases from J, leaving 13 bases between. From germline, CDR1 is MNHNS and CDR2 SASEGT. CDR3 size: 13 residues. CDR3 protein: CASSSRFSDTQYF. DNA of the CDR3: TGTGCCAGCAGCTCCCGTTTTTCCGATACGCAGTATTTT.

Only a few counts were recorded for this clonotype. This chain uses TRBV15 with TRBJ2-2; 15 nucleotides align to TRBD2. Germline-derived CDR1 and CDR2 are LNHNV and YYDKDF (reference sequence). V trimming: 8 bases; J trimming: 6 bases; junction bases outside the gene matches: 1. There are 14 residues in the CDR3. The CDR3 loop is CATRTSGGAGELFF. The CDR3 DNA sequence: TGTGCCACCCGGACTAGCGGGGGGGCCGGGGAGCTGTTTTTT.

Ten or more counts support this clonotype. The chain recombines TRBV5-1 with TRBJ1-4; D uncertain. The CDR3 is made up of 12 amino acids. Germline values: CDR1 SGHRS, CDR2 YFSETQ. With 5 bases removed from V and 6 bases from J, the gap between germline ends came to 8 bases. This chain's CDR3 is CASRDLDEKLFF. DNA of the CDR3: TGCGCCAGCAGGGACCTGGATGAAAAACTGTTTTTT. Using reference TRBV5-1 and TRBJ1-4 for the parts outside the CDR3, the full variable domain is KAGVTQTPRYLIKTRGQQVTLSCSPISGHRSVSWYQQTPGQGLQFLFEYFSETQRNKGNFPGRFSGRQFSNSRSEMNVSTLELGDSALYLCASRDLDEKLFFGSGTQLSVL.

The chain couples TRBV5-1 to TRBJ2-1, with no clear D. This CDR3 spans 12 amino acids. Germline CDR1 SGHRS, CDR2 YFSETQ. Trimming removed 2 bases from V and 5 bases from J, with 5 bases in between. The CDR3, as DNA: TGCGCCAGCAGCTTTAGAAACAATGAGCAGTTCTTC. It encodes CASSFRNNEQFF.

This clonotype occurred a few times. The chain is built from TRBV5-6 and TRBJ2-1, with 15 positions matching TRBD2. The CDR3 runs 22 residues. With 1 base clipped from V and 0 bases from J, the junction kept 14 bases outside the gene matches. The germline gives CDR1 SGHDT, CDR2 YYEEEE. The CDR3 nucleotides read TGTGCCAGCAGCTTGTTCGGGACTAGCGGGGGGACGTGGGGAAGCTCCTACAATGAGCAGTTCTTC. This sequence encodes CASSLFGTSGGTWGSSYNEQFF.

This clonotype occurred many times. This chain uses TRBV12-3 or TRBV12-4 with TRBJ1-1, with TRBD1 matching 12 bases. V shed 2 bases and J 1 base; nucleotides not matched to a gene: 11. The CDR3 is 19 amino acids. CDR3 DNA: TGTGCCAGCAGTTTAAAGATACGGGGACAGGGGGCAGGGAACACTGAAGCTTTCTTT. Amino acid sequence: CASSLKIRGQGAGNTEAFF.

The chain is built from TRBV12-3 or TRBV12-4 and TRBJ2-7, with TRBD1 matching 9 bases. This CDR3 is 16 amino acids long. V trimming: 5 bases; J trimming: 6 bases; junction bases outside the gene matches: 14. The CDR3 loop is CASSPQRGQGGREQYF. For the CDR3, the DNA is TGTGCCAGCAGTCCCCAGAGGGGACAGGGCGGGCGCGAGCAGTACTTC.

This clonotype was picked up many times. The CDR3 reads CASSGKSPLHF. As DNA, the CDR3 is TGTGCCAGCAGCGGGAAATCACCCCTCCACTTT. This chain links TRBV7-8 with TRBJ1-6; D unresolved. V lost 5 bases and J lost 10, with 6 bases in between. This CDR3 is built from 11 residues. Germline CDR1 is SGHVS and CDR2 is FQNEAQ.

This clonotype was detected a few times. The chain joins TRBV7-9 to TRBJ1-1; possible D gene TRBD1, 5 bases. The germline V and J ends were trimmed by 11 bases and 1 base, with 17 bases remaining between them. The germline V gene encodes CDR1 SEHNR and CDR2 FQNEAQ (reference sequence). The CDR3 is 14 residues long. In nucleotides, the CDR3 is TGTGCCGGGGACCCTCCGGTCGGGAACACTGAAGCTTTCTTT. Protein sequence: CAGDPPVGNTEAFF.

J is TRBJ1-5 and V is TRBV11-2, with D possibly being TRBD1 (6 bases). The germline V and J ends were trimmed by 4 bases and 0 bases, with 13 bases remaining between them. The CDR3 consists of 16 residues. Per the germline V gene, CDR1 is SGHAT and CDR2 is FQNNGV. CDR3 protein: CASSSLQGFSNQPQHF. CDR3 nucleotide sequence: TGTGCCAGCAGCTCGCTACAGGGATTTAGCAATCAGCCCCAGCATTTT.

V gene TRBV5-5 combines with J gene TRBJ1-2; D unresolved. This CDR3 contains 14 residues. The ends were cut back, 0 bases at V and 2 bases at J, with 8 bases in the middle. Germline CDR1 SGHKS, CDR2 YYEKEE (reference sequence). The CDR3 DNA reads TGTGCCAGCAGCTTGGATCTTGGAAACTATGGCTACACCTTC. Protein product: CASSLDLGNYGYTF.

This clonotype was recorded many times. The chain carries TRBV20-1 and TRBJ1-5; tentative D call: TRBD1 (5 bases). V gave up 5 bases and J gave up 11 bases, with 16 bases separating them. Germline lookup yields CDR1 DFQATT and CDR2 SNEGSKA (reference sequence). This CDR3 is 12 amino acids long. The DNA of the CDR3 is TGCAGTGCTGGAGCCCAGGGTTGGGCCCAGCATTTT. It is translated as CSAGAQGWAQHF.

The chain uses TRBV6-1 and TRBJ1-4, with D possibly TRBD1 on 6 matching bases. The CDR3 is 15 amino acids. Trimming removed 6 bases at V and 7 bases at J, with 18 bases between. CDR1 and CDR2 from the germline V gene are MNHNS and SASEGT. Written as DNA, the CDR3 is TGTGCCAGCAGAAGTCACAGGGTAGGGAGTGAAAAACTGTTTTTT. Its protein product is CASRSHRVGSEKLFF.

This clonotype came up many times. The chain couples TRBV10-3 to TRBJ1-4; 7 bases map to TRBD1. Trimming removed 4 bases from V and 7 bases from J; junction bases left unmatched: 6. This CDR3 is built from 14 residues. CDR1 and CDR2 (germline): ENHRY, SYGVKD. The CDR3 is CAISADRDGEKLFF. In DNA, the CDR3 is TGTGCCATCAGTGCCGACAGGGACGGTGAAAAACTGTTTTTT.

This clonotype was picked up many times. The V call is TRBV5-1, the J call TRBJ2-7, with 8 bases that match TRBD1. There are 15 residues in the CDR3. V was clipped by 4 bases and J by 3 bases; unmatched bases: 9. The germline CDR1 and CDR2 sequences are SGHRS and YFSETQ. CDR3 sequence (DNA): TGCGCCAGCAGCCCAGGGACAGGTGGGAGCTACGAGCAGTACTTC. This sequence encodes CASSPGTGGSYEQYF.

V is TRBV5-4 and J is TRBJ2-1; 13 bases are a match to TRBD2. CDR1 SGHNT and CDR2 YYREEE come from the germline V gene (reference sequence). This CDR3 spans 16 amino acids. V gave up 7 bases and J gave up 2 bases; unmatched junction bases: 6. CDR3 in amino acids: CASPLGLAGPYNEQFF. CDR3 sequence (DNA): TGTGCCAGCCCCTTGGGACTAGCGGGACCCTACAATGAGCAGTTCTTC.

This clonotype was counted at least ten times. The chain has TRBV29-1 and TRBJ2-3, with D uncertain. Germline CDR1 SQVTM, CDR2 ANQGSEA. V was cut by 5 bases and J by 5 bases, with 8 bases left in between. CDR3 length: 11 amino acids. The CDR3 sequence: CSVPLGDTQYF. CDR3 coding DNA: TGCAGCGTTCCCCTTGGAGATACGCAGTATTTT.

This clonotype was seen repeatedly, ten times or more. The genes are TRBV11-2 and TRBJ2-7, with 8 bases fitting TRBD1. V shed 4 bases, J shed 4 bases, and the junction held 3 bases outside the gene matches. CDR1 and CDR2 from the germline V gene are SGHAT and FQNNGV. The length of the CDR3 is 13 residues. Here the CDR3 DNA reads TGTGCCAGCAGCTCGGACAGGGTTTACGAGCAGTACTTC. Amino acids: CASSSDRVYEQYF.